Listed below are T cell receptor beta chains from one sample, sequenced in a study of T cells in Graves' hyperthyroidism and ophthalmopathy. TCRdb reprocessed the multiplex PCR reads via MiXCR and lists one record per CDR3 protein. This sample has 550,000 to 800,000 distinct CDR3 sequences; around 15% occur once, and the top ten carry around 7.7%. Material for sequencing was blood. These receptors all stem from a man aged 18 to 29 with Graves' hyperthyroidism. Both conserved end residues are part of each CDR3. Each record gives: V gene, J gene, D gene, clone size, CDR3 DNA, CDR3 protein. A D gene is named only where the DNA matches it firmly. Some rows have no size entry. The others give once, few or many, or a class for an expanded clone.

V: TRBV7-3
J: TRBJ1-3
D: -
size: -
DNA: TGTGCCAGCAGCACCAGGACCCCACCCTCTGGAAACACCATATATTTT
CDR3: CASSTRTPPSGNTIYF

V: TRBV11-2
J: TRBJ1-1
D: -
size: many
DNA: TGTGCCAGCAGCTTAGATAATCTCAACAATGAAGCTTTCTTT
CDR3: CASSLDNLNNEAFF

V: TRBV7-2
J: TRBJ2-6
D: -
size: few
DNA: TGTGCCAGCAGCTCCCTCGTCGTCCTGACTTTC
CDR3: CASSSLVVLTF

V: TRBV6-1
J: TRBJ1-1
D: -
size: many
DNA: TGTGCCAGCAGCTCCAGATACACTGAAGCTTTCTTT
CDR3: CASSSRYTEAFF

V: TRBV25-1
J: TRBJ2-7
D: -
size: many
DNA: TGTGCCAGCAGTGAAAGGTCGGTTAGCGGCTACGAGCAGTACTTC
CDR3: CASSERSVSGYEQYF

V: TRBV27
J: TRBJ2-2
D: TRBD2
size: many
DNA: TGTGCCAGCAGTTTCTCTCGGTCACTAGCGGACACCGGGGAGCTGTTTTTT
CDR3: CASSFSRSLADTGELFF

V: TRBV19
J: TRBJ2-1
D: -
size: few
DNA: TGTGCCAGTAGTATACAACCTGCGGGTGAGCAGTTCTTC
CDR3: CASSIQPAGEQFF

V: TRBV30
J: TRBJ2-7
D: TRBD2
size: -
DNA: TGTGCCTGGAGAAACCCTTCTTGGACTAGCGGGAGCCACCCCTACGAGCAGTACTTC
CDR3: CAWRNPSWTSGSHPYEQYF

V: TRBV14
J: TRBJ2-1
D: TRBD2
size: -
DNA: TGTGCCAGCAGCCAAGAACTTAGCGGGAGGTTTCAGTTCTTC
CDR3: CASSQELSGRFQFF

V: TRBV7-2
J: TRBJ2-3
D: TRBD2
size: many
DNA: TGTGCCAGCAGCCTAGCGGTAGCGGGAGGGCGCACAGATACGCAGTATTTT
CDR3: CASSLAVAGGRTDTQYF

V: TRBV7-9
J: TRBJ2-7
D: TRBD1
size: few
DNA: TGTGCCAGCAGCCGCGGGACAGGGCCTTCGATCGAGCAGTACTTC
CDR3: CASSRGTGPSIEQYF

V: TRBV11-1
J: TRBJ1-1
D: -
size: -
DNA: TGTGCCAGCAGCTTAGTTGCCAGGGGGAACACTGAAGCTTTCTTT
CDR3: CASSLVARGNTEAFF

V: TRBV20-1
J: TRBJ2-1
D: TRBD1
size: -
DNA: TGCAGTGCTAGGGGGACAGGGTCCTACAATGAGCAGTTCTTC
CDR3: CSARGTGSYNEQFF